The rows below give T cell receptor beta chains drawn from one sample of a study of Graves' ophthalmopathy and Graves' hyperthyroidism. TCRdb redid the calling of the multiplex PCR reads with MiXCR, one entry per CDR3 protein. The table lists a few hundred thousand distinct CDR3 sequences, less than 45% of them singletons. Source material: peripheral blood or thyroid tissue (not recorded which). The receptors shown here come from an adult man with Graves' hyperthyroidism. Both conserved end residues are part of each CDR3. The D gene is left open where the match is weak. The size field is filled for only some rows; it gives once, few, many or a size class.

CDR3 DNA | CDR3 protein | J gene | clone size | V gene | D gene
TGTGCCAGCAGCGCCCGGGACAGGGGGGTCGATGAGCAGTACTTC | CASSARDRGVDEQYF | TRBJ2-7 | NA | TRBV7-9 | TRBD1
TGCAGTGCTAGAGACCCGGGGGCTAGCGGGGCTCAAGAGACCCAGTACTTC | CSARDPGASGAQETQYF | TRBJ2-5 | many | TRBV20-1 | TRBD2
TGTGCCAGCAGTTTTAGAGGGGAGGAAAAACTGTTTTTT | CASSFRGEEKLFF | TRBJ1-4 | few | TRBV27 | NA
TGCAGGGACGGGACAGAAGCTAACTATGGCTACACCTTC | CRDGTEANYGYTF | TRBJ1-2 | NA | TRBV29-1 | TRBD1
TGTGCCAGCAGTTCTAAGTATACCATATATTTT | CASSSKYTIYF | TRBJ1-3 | many | TRBV12-3/TRBV12-4 | NA
TGTGCCAGCAGCTTAAGACTAGCGGGAGGGCCGTGGTACGAGCAGTACTTC | CASSLRLAGGPWYEQYF | TRBJ2-7 | NA | TRBV7-2 | TRBD2
TGTGCCAGTTGGGGTGGGAGCGGGGAGCTGTTTTTT | CASWGGSGELFF | TRBJ2-2 | NA | TRBV19 | NA
TGTGCCAACAGCTTAGATCCTGGGGAGTTGAACACTGAAGCTTTCTTT | CANSLDPGELNTEAFF | TRBJ1-1 | NA | TRBV11-3 | NA
TGCGCCAGCAGCCGTTTCCTAGGGTCTGGAAACACCATATATTTT | CASSRFLGSGNTIYF | TRBJ1-3 | NA | TRBV4-1 | NA
TGTGCCAGCAGCTCAGCCCGCTCCTACAATGAGCAGTTCTTC | CASSSARSYNEQFF | TRBJ2-1 | NA | TRBV7-9 | NA
TGTGCCAGCAGCTTTACTTCCGGGGGCCACTATGGCTACACCTTC | CASSFTSGGHYGYTF | TRBJ1-2 | many | TRBV7-9 | NA
TGCAGTGCTAGCCAGCCGGGGAGGGGCGAGCAGTACTTC | CSASQPGRGEQYF | TRBJ2-7 | NA | TRBV20-1 | TRBD2
TGTGCCATCAGTGCACTCTTTGGAGAGAGCACTGAAGCTTTCTTT | CAISALFGESTEAFF | TRBJ1-1 | many | TRBV10-3 | NA
TGTGCCAGCAGTTATGGGTCCGGGGTTCTTGGGAACACTGAAGCTTTCTTT | CASSYGSGVLGNTEAFF | TRBJ1-1 | NA | TRBV2 | NA
TGCGCCAGCAGCCCTCCGGCGGGACCGACCTATGGCTACACCTTC | CASSPPAGPTYGYTF | TRBJ1-2 | many | TRBV4-1 | NA